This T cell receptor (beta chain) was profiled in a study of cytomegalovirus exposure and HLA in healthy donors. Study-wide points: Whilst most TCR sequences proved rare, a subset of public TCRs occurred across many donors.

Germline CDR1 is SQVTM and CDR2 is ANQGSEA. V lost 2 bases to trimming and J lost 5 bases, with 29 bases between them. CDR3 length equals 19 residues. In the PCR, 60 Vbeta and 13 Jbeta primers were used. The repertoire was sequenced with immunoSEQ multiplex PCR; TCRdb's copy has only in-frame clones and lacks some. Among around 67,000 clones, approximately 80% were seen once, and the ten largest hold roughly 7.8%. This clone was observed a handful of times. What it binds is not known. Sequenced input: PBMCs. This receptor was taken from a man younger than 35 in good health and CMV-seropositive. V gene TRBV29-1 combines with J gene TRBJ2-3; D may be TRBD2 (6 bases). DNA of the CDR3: TGCAGCGTTGAAAGGTGGGGGGAAGCCACGGGAGAGGCTGGAGATACGCAGTATTTT. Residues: CSVERWGEATGEAGDTQYF.